The clone carrying this T cell receptor beta chain was seen only once. What it binds is unknown. This entry belongs to a study of shared clonotypes between healthy human individuals. The study, taken as a whole, reports: Sequencing depth was a factor that was expected to affect clonotype sharing among donors. It was the non-shared clonotypes that had lower generation probabilities than clonotypes shared by all four donors.

TCRdb keeps only in-frame clones here, not all; method: immunoSEQ multiplex PCR. The repertoire has over a million clones, approximately 97% of them found once; the top ten carry approximately 1.1%. The TCR was taken from a man younger than 45 in good health. The sample comprised naive CD4+ T cells sorted from blood. As to subset: CD45RA+ positively selected.

The DNA of the CDR3 is TGTGCCAGCAGCTCCGTAACCACTAGCGGGAGTTATGAGCAGTTCTTC. Translation: CASSSVTTSGSYEQFF. The chain has TRBV11-3 and TRBJ2-1; TRBD2 aligns across 11 bases. Germline V gene sequence: CDR1 SGHNT, CDR2 YENEEA. The V gene end was trimmed by 4 bases and the J gene end by 8 bases; junction bases not matched to a gene: 10. The CDR3 has 16 residues.